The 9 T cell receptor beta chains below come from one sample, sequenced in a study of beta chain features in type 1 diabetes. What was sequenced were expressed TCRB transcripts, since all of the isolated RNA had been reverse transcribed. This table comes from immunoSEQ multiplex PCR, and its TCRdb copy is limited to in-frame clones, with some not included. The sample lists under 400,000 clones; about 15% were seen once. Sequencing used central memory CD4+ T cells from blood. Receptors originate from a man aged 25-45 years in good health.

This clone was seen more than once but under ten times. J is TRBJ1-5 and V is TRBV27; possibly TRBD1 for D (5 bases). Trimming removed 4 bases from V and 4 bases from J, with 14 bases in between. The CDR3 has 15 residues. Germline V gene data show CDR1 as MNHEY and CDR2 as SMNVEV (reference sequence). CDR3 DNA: TGTGCCAGCAGTTACTCGGCGACAGCAAATCAGCCCCAGCATTTT. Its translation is CASSYSATANQPQHF.

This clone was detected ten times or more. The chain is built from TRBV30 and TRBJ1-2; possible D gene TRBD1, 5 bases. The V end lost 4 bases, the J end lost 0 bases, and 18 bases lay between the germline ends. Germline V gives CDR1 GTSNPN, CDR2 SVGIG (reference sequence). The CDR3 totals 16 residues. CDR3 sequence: CAWTEAGLTSNYGYTF. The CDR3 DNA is TGTGCCTGGACTGAGGCGGGGCTGACATCTAACTATGGCTACACCTTC.

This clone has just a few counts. The CDR3 sequence is CASSSTLAGTNEQFF. CDR3 DNA sequence: TGTGCCAGCAGCTCCACACTAGCGGGAACTAATGAGCAGTTCTTC. This chain connects TRBV5-4 to TRBJ2-1, with 10 bases aligning to TRBD2. With V trimmed by 3 bases and J by 7 bases, 7 bases remained unmatched. The germline CDR1 and CDR2 sequences are SGHNT and YYREEE (reference sequence). CDR3 length equals 15 residues.

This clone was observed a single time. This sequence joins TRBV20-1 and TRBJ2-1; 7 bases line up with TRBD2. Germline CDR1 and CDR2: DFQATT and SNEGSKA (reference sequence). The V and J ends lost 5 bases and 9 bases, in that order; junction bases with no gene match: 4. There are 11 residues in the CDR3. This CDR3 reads CSARDYGEQFF. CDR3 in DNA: TGCAGTGCTCGGGACTACGGTGAGCAGTTCTTC.

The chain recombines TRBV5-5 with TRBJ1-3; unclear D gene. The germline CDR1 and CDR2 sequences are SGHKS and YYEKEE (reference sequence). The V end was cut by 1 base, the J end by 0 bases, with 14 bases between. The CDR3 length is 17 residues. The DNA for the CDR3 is TGTGCCAGCAGCTTGCTTCTCGGCAGGATCTCTGGAAACACCATATATTTT. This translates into CASSLLLGRISGNTIYF.

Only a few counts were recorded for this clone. CDR3 residues: CASSLVAFGELYGYTF. In nucleotides, the CDR3 is TGTGCCAGCAGCTTAGTGGCCTTTGGGGAGCTCTATGGCTACACCTTC. The chain links TRBV7-8 to TRBJ1-2; D gene uncertain. In germline, CDR1 is SGHVS, CDR2 FQNEAQ. Trimming removed 1 base at V and 4 bases at J, with 16 bases between. The CDR3 loop spans 16 amino acids.

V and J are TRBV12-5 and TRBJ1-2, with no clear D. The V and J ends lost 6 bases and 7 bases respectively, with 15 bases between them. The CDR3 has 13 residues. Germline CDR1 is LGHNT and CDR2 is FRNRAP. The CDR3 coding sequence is TGTGCTAGTGGCCTGAACCTAGCTCGTGGCTACACCTTC. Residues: CASGLNLARGYTF.

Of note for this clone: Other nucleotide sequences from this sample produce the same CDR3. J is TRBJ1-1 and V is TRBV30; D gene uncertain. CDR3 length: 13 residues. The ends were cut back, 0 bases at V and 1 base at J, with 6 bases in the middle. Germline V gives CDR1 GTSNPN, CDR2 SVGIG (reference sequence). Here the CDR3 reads CAWSVRGNTEAFF. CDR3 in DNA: TGTGCCTGGAGTGTACGTGGGAACACTGAAGCTTTCTTT. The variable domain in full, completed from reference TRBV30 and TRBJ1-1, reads SQTIHQWPATLVQPVGSPLSLECTVEGTSNPNLYWYRQAAGRGLQLLFYSVGIGQISSEVPQNLSASRPQDRQFILSSKKLLLSDSGFYLCAWSVRGNTEAFFGQGTRLTVV.

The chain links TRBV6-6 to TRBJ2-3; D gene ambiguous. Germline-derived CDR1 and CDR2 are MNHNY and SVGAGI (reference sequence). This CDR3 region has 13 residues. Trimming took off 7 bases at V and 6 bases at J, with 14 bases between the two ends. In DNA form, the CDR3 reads TGTGCCAGCAAAGGGTCTAGTTTGGATACGCAGTATTTT. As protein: CASKGSSLDTQYF.